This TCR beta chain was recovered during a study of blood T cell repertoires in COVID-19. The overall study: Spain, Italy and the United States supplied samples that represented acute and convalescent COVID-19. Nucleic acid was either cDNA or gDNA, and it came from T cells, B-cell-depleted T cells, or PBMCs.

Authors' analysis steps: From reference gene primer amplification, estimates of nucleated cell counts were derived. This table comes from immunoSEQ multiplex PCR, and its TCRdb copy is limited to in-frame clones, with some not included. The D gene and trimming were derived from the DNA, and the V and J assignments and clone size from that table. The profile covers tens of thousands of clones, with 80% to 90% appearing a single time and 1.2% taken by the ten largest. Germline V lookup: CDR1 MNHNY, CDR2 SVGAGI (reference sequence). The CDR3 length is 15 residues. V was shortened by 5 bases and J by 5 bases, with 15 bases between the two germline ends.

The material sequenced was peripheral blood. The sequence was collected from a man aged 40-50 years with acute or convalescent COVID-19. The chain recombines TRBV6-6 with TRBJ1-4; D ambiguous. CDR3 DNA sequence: TGTGCCAGCAGTGCCACCGGGAATAGAAATGAAAAACTGTTTTTT. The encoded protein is CASSATGNRNEKLFF.